Each of the 22 T cell receptor beta chains below was sequenced from the same sample in a study of CD8+ T cells in alopecia areata. cDNA prepared by RNA extraction and subsequent reverse transcription served as the template for sequencing. The table came from immunoSEQ multiplex PCR; TCRdb's copy has only in-frame clones and leaves some out. Here the sample spans 130,000 to 150,000 clones, 82% being singletons. The treatment denotes: oral pan-JAK inhibitor, 5-10 mg twice daily. Sequences were derived from CD8+ T cells sorted from blood, sampled at week 4, from a patient treated with tofacitinib. The source of these receptors is a human donor with alopecia areata.

The J gene is TRBJ2-7, the V gene TRBV11-2; 10 bases match TRBD2. The germline CDR1 and CDR2 sequences are SGHAT and FQNNGV. The CDR3 is made up of 16 amino acids. J gave up 4 bases and V 0 bases, and 6 bases lay outside the gene matches. CDR3 nucleotides: TGTGCCAGCAGCTTAGATAAGCTAGCGGGAGCTTACGAGCAGTACTTC. Residues: CASSLDKLAGAYEQYF.

This chain uses TRBV27 with TRBJ2-7; no firm D call. The CDR3 has 13 residues. V lost 3 bases, J lost 3 bases, and 9 bases lay in between. Germline assignment: CDR1 MNHEY and CDR2 SMNVEV (reference sequence). CDR3 loop: CASSFNSNYEQYF. In nucleotides, the CDR3 is TGTGCCAGCAGTTTCAACAGCAACTACGAGCAGTACTTC.

This chain joins TRBV29-1 and TRBJ2-3; D gene ambiguous. This CDR3 has 10 residues. Trimming cost V 4 bases and J 1 base, with 0 bases left between them. The V gene's germline CDR1 is SQVTM and CDR2 ANQGSEA. CDR3 DNA sequence: TGCAGCGTTGGCACAGATACGCAGTATTTT. Translating it yields CSVGTDTQYF.

The V and J genes are TRBV27 and TRBJ1-1; tentatively, D is TRBD1 (6 bases). Germline assignment: CDR1 MNHEY and CDR2 SMNVEV (reference sequence). This CDR3 is built from 15 residues. The germline V and J ends were trimmed by 0 bases and 3 bases, with 11 bases remaining between them. The CDR3 protein is CASSLSPEGDTEAFF. The CDR3 DNA is TGTGCCAGCAGTTTATCCCCGGAGGGGGACACTGAAGCTTTCTTT.

This clone appeared a few times. This sequence joins TRBV13 and TRBJ2-1; TRBD1 or TRBD2 may be the D gene (5 bases each). The V and J ends lost 5 bases and 9 bases respectively, with 26 bases between them. The CDR3 runs 17 residues. Germline V gene lookup returns CDR1 PRHDT and CDR2 FYEKMQ (reference sequence). CDR3 coding DNA: TGTGCCAGCAGCCCGGACACGGCCGAGTCTCTGGGGAGTGAGCAGTTCTTC. It codes for CASSPDTAESLGSEQFF. Drawing the rest from reference TRBV13 and TRBJ2-1, the complete variable domain is AAGVIQSPRHLIKEKRETATLKCYPIPRHDTVYWYQQGPGQDPQFLISFYEKMQSDKGSIPDRFSAQQFSDYHSELNMSSLELGDSALYFCASSPDTAESLGSEQFFGPGTRLTVL.

The V gene is TRBV4-3, the J gene TRBJ2-7, with 9 nucleotides matching TRBD2. The trim removed 1 base at V and 7 bases at J, leaving 17 bases unmatched. Per germline, CDR1 LGHNA and CDR2 YSLEER. The CDR3 runs to 18 residues. The CDR3 sequence is CASSQGGGGASNPWEQYF. The CDR3 DNA follows: TGCGCCAGCAGCCAAGGTGGCGGGGGGGCGTCGAATCCGTGGGAGCAGTACTTC.

The gene calls are TRBV4-3 and TRBJ2-2; D is possibly TRBD1 (5 bases). The germline gives CDR1 LGHNA, CDR2 YSLEER. CDR3 length equals 17 residues. V gave up 0 bases and J gave up 2 bases, with 13 bases separating them. The CDR3, as DNA: TGCGCCAGCAGCCAAGAGTTTCAGGGTTATAACACCGGGGAGCTGTTTTTT. It translates to CASSQEFQGYNTGELFF.

The rearrangement joins TRBV7-6 to TRBJ2-5; TRBD2 aligns across 8 bases. Per the germline V gene, CDR1 is SGHVS and CDR2 is FNYEAQ. Trimming cost V 1 base and J 1 base; bases outside gene matches: 2. The CDR3 extends over 15 amino acids. The CDR3 region is CASSLGTSLQETQYF. The DNA of the CDR3 is TGTGCCAGCAGCTTAGGGACTAGCCTCCAAGAGACCCAGTACTTC.

This rearrangement joins TRBV5-4 to TRBJ2-5; 9 bases align to TRBD2. Germline values: CDR1 SGHNT, CDR2 YYREEE (reference sequence). The CDR3 sequence is 15 residues long. The junction had 7 bases not matched to a gene; V was cut back by 5 bases and J by 2 bases. The CDR3 sequence: CASRAILAGQETQYF. The CDR3 DNA reads TGTGCCAGCAGGGCCATTCTAGCGGGGCAAGAGACCCAGTACTTC. Drawing the rest from reference TRBV5-4 and TRBJ2-5, the complete variable domain is ETGVTQSPTHLIKTRGQQVTLRCSSQSGHNTVSWYQQALGQGPQFIFQYYREEENGRGNFPPRFSGLQFPNYSSELNVNALELDDSALYLCASRAILAGQETQYFGPGTRLLVL.

The rearrangement uses TRBV5-5 and TRBJ2-3, with 10 bases fitting TRBD1. The V gene end was trimmed by 0 bases and the J gene end by 5 bases; junction bases not matched to a gene: 6. Looked up from germline, CDR1 is SGHKS and CDR2 is YYEKEE (reference sequence). The CDR3 length is 16 residues. The CDR3 region is CASSLVGQGLIDTQYF. The CDR3 DNA reads as TGTGCCAGCAGCTTGGTGGGACAGGGGCTTATAGATACGCAGTATTTT. Complete variable domain (other parts from reference TRBV5-5 and TRBJ2-3): DAGVTQSPTHLIKTRGQQVTLRCSPISGHKSVSWYQQVLGQGPQFIFQYYEKEERGRGNFPDRFSARQFPNYSSELNVNALLLGDSALYLCASSLVGQGLIDTQYFGPGTRLTVL.

The CDR3 protein is CASSPSANYGYTF. Written as DNA, the CDR3 is TGTGCCAGCTCACCTAGTGCAAACTATGGCTACACCTTC. This chain uses TRBV18 with TRBJ1-2; no reliable D call. V was clipped by 3 bases and J by 2 bases, with 7 bases between them. CDR3 length: 13 residues. Germline loops: CDR1 KGHSH, CDR2 LQKENI.

The chain joins TRBV4-3 to TRBJ2-1; D call uncertain. The V end was cut by 0 bases, the J end by 7 bases, with 4 bases between. Germline CDR1 is LGHNA and CDR2 is YSLEER. The length of the CDR3 is 12 residues. The DNA of the CDR3 is TGCGCCAGCAGCCAAGATCCGAATGAGCAGTTCTTC. It specifies CASSQDPNEQFF.

The chain is built from TRBV25-1 and TRBJ2-7; TRBD1 matches 9 bases. V lost 2 bases and J lost 1; bases outside the gene matches: 0. Per the germline V gene, CDR1 is MGHDK and CDR2 is SYGVNS. The CDR3 spans 14 residues. CDR3 bases: TGTGCCAGCAGTGAAGACAGGGGGTCCTACGAGCAGTACTTC. Translated: CASSEDRGSYEQYF.

The count of this clone is one. One end of the junction varies from germline; a read error may be responsible. The rearrangement links TRBV7-9 to TRBJ1-1; 11 bases line up with TRBD1. This CDR3 comprises 14 residues. Germline-derived CDR1 and CDR2 are SEHNR and FQNEAQ (reference sequence). CDR3 loop: CASSQTDPGQGVIF. The CDR3 bases are TGTGCCAGCAGCCAGACCGACCCGGGACAGGGGGTAATATTT.

This clone occurred a few times. CDR3 region: CASSKCRTGSQETQYF. The CDR3 nucleotides are TGTGCCAGCAGCAAATGTCGGACAGGCTCTCAAGAGACCCAGTACTTC. This sequence joins TRBV21-1 and TRBJ2-5; TRBD1 is the table's D call, not checked against the DNA. TRBV21-1 corresponds to a pseudogene. The CDR3 loop spans 16 amino acids.

The chain links TRBV4-1 to TRBJ2-5, with D unresolved. The CDR3 totals 14 residues. The V end lost 1 base, the J end lost 5 bases, and 11 bases lay between the germline ends. The germline gives CDR1 MGHRA, CDR2 YSYEKL. As DNA, the CDR3 is TGCGCCAGCAGCCAAGCCTCGCCTCGGGAGACCCAGTACTTC. It codes for CASSQASPRETQYF.

The chain uses TRBV7-3 and TRBJ2-1; TRBD1 agrees at 8 bases. With V trimmed by 1 base and J by 2 bases, 4 bases remained unmatched. This CDR3 comprises 16 residues. CDR1 and CDR2 from the germline V gene are SGHTA and FQGTGA. CDR3 sequence reads: CASSLSLQGAYNEQFF. The CDR3 coding sequence is TGTGCCAGCAGCTTAAGTTTACAGGGGGCCTACAATGAGCAGTTCTTC. Combining the CDR3 with reference TRBV7-3 and TRBJ2-1 gives the whole variable domain GAGVSQTPSNKVTEKGKYVELRCDPISGHTALYWYRQSLGQGPEFLIYFQGTGAADDSGLPNDRFFAVRPEGSVSTLKIQRTERGDSAVYLCASSLSLQGAYNEQFFGPGTRLTVL.

The chain is built from TRBV7-2 and TRBJ2-5; 11 positions match TRBD2. The CDR3 spans 16 residues. CDR1 SGHTA and CDR2 FQGNSA come from the germline V gene. J gave up 3 bases and V 1 base, and 4 bases lay outside the gene matches. Here the CDR3 DNA reads TGTGCCAGCAGCTTAGTGCTAGCGGGGGGCAAAGAGACCCAGTACTTC. It yields the protein CASSLVLAGGKETQYF.

The rearrangement joins TRBV29-1 to TRBJ2-5, with TRBD1 identical over 8 bases. V was clipped by 4 bases and J by 4 bases; unmatched bases: 8. The CDR3 runs to 14 residues. Per germline, CDR1 SQVTM and CDR2 ANQGSEA. CDR3 DNA: TGCAGCGTTGGACAATTAACAGGGGGAGAGACCCAGTACTTC. It codes for CSVGQLTGGETQYF.

The chain joins TRBV4-3 to TRBJ2-5; 10 nucleotides match TRBD2. The CDR3 totals 16 residues. CDR1 and CDR2 from the germline V gene are LGHNA and YSLEER. V dropped 0 bases and J dropped 5; count of bases not matched to a gene: 6. CDR3 in amino acids: CASSQDEAGGPETQYF. The CDR3 DNA sequence: TGCGCCAGCAGCCAAGATGAAGCGGGGGGGCCGGAGACCCAGTACTTC.

This chain joins TRBV7-9 and TRBJ2-7; D gene unclear. Germline V lookup: CDR1 SEHNR, CDR2 FQNEAQ (reference sequence). The CDR3 runs 17 residues. V lost 5 bases and J lost 0, with 20 bases in between. The CDR3 is CASSRKTSQPTSYEQYF. The CDR3 DNA reads as TGTGCCAGCAGCCGAAAGACCTCCCAGCCCACCTCCTACGAGCAGTACTTC.

The chain is built from TRBV5-1 and TRBJ2-7; a possible D gene is TRBD1 (6 bases). Germline CDR1 and CDR2: SGHRS and YFSETQ. V was clipped by 1 base and J by 5 bases, with 13 bases between them. The CDR3 runs 14 residues. CDR3 nucleotide sequence: TGCGCCAGCAGCTTGATACAGGGTAGTAACGAGCAGTACTTC. This gives the protein CASSLIQGSNEQYF. Full variable domain (missing parts from reference TRBV5-1 and TRBJ2-7): KAGVTQTPRYLIKTRGQQVTLSCSPISGHRSVSWYQQTPGQGLQFLFEYFSETQRNKGNFPGRFSGRQFSNSRSEMNVSTLELGDSALYLCASSLIQGSNEQYFGPGTRLTVT.